A single sample is the source of the 22 T cell receptor beta chains below, sequenced in a study of cytomegalovirus exposure and HLA in healthy donors. PCR employed 60 Vbeta and 13 Jbeta primers. Here immunoSEQ multiplex PCR was the method, and the copy in TCRdb shows in-frame clones only, minus some. The sample has 190,000 or so clones; 80% are singletons. The sample taken for sequencing was PBMCs. The receptors stem from a boy younger than 18 in good health and CMV-seronegative.

This clone was seen a few times. The V and J genes are TRBV19 and TRBJ1-1; no firm D call. The CDR3 runs 14 residues. V was clipped by 5 bases and J by 1 base, with 11 bases between them. Germline V gives CDR1 LNHDA, CDR2 SQIVND (reference sequence). The CDR3 nucleotides read TGTGCCAGTAGTTTCGGGTTGACGAACACTGAAGCTTTCTTT. It translates to CASSFGLTNTEAFF.

This clone showed up just once. This chain uses TRBV9 with TRBJ1-1, with D perhaps matching TRBD1 (5 bases). This CDR3 has 14 amino acids. CDR1 is SGDLS and CDR2 is YYNGEE in the germline V gene. Trimming pared 2 bases from V and 6 bases from J, leaving 14 bases between. CDR3 loop: CASSVDGGLPEAFF. CDR3 bases: TGTGCCAGCAGCGTCGATGGGGGGTTGCCTGAAGCTTTCTTT. The complete variable domain, with remaining parts taken from reference TRBV9 and TRBJ1-1, reads DSGVTQTPKHLITATGQRVTLRCSPRSGDLSVYWYQQSLDQGLQFLIQYYNGEERAKGNILERFSAQQFPDLHSELNLSSLELGDSALYFCASSVDGGLPEAFFGQGTRLTVV.

The sample holds a few counts of this clone. The rearrangement uses TRBV11-3 and TRBJ1-2, with 9 bases aligning to TRBD1. V shed 5 bases, J shed 8 bases, and the junction held 6 bases outside the gene matches. The length of the CDR3 is 13 residues. Germline CDR1 reads SGHNT; CDR2 reads YENEEA. The CDR3 loop reads CASSPRDRDGYTF. The CDR3 nucleotides read TGTGCCAGCAGCCCCCGGGACAGGGACGGCTACACCTTC.

The rearrangement uses TRBV6-6 and TRBJ1-1; 10 nucleotides line up with TRBD1. With V trimmed by 7 bases and J by 6 bases, 8 bases remained unmatched. CDR3 size: 14 residues. Germline V gene data show CDR1 as MNHNY and CDR2 as SVGAGI (reference sequence). CDR3 protein: CASIMGQGIAEAFF. The CDR3, as DNA: TGTGCCAGCATTATGGGACAGGGGATCGCTGAAGCTTTCTTT.

In its sample, this clone was seen a few times. This sequence joins TRBV11-2 and TRBJ1-5, with 7 bases lining up with TRBD1. There are 18 residues in the CDR3. Germline CDR1 reads SGHAT; CDR2 reads FQNNGV. V lost 1 base and J lost 0; bases outside the gene matches: 9. CDR3 sequence: CASSLGDSDTNSNQPQHF. The CDR3 DNA follows: TGTGCCAGCAGCTTAGGGGACAGTGATACGAATAGCAATCAGCCCCAGCATTTT.

The rearrangement joins TRBV27 to TRBJ2-3, with 12 bases that match TRBD1. This CDR3 spans 17 amino acids. V was clipped by 5 bases and J by 4 bases; unmatched bases: 10. The germline V gene encodes CDR1 MNHEY and CDR2 SMNVEV (reference sequence). CDR3 coding DNA: TGTGCCAGCAGTCTCGGGACAGGGGGCGAGGTTGCAGATACGCAGTATTTT. Translation: CASSLGTGGEVADTQYF.

CDR3 DNA: TGTGCCAGCAGGACTGTCAGGGGGCTTTCCTACGAGCAGTACTTC. Its protein product is CASRTVRGLSYEQYF. The chain recombines TRBV6-1 with TRBJ2-7, with 8 bases that match TRBD1. The CDR3 loop spans 15 amino acids. Germline CDR1 is MNHNS and CDR2 is SASEGT. Trimming at V came to 6 bases and at J to 1 base, leaving 8 bases not matched to a gene.

This chain uses TRBV4-1 with TRBJ2-2; maybe TRBD2 (6 bases). CDR1 is MGHRA and CDR2 is YSYEKL in the germline V gene. This CDR3 is built from 17 residues. V lost 5 bases to trimming and J lost 0 bases, with 16 bases between them. This chain's CDR3 is CASSGGTQLTNTGELFF. In DNA, the CDR3 is TGCGCCAGCAGCGGGGGGACTCAACTAACGAACACCGGGGAGCTGTTTTTT.

This clone was detected once. This chain links TRBV7-9 with TRBJ2-7; D remains ambiguous. Germline-derived CDR1 and CDR2 are SEHNR and FQNEAQ (reference sequence). V was trimmed by 2 bases and J by 2 bases, leaving 13 bases between them. The CDR3 extends over 15 amino acids. This CDR3 reads CASSLITSPAYEQYF. CDR3 DNA: TGTGCCAGCAGCTTAATAACATCGCCTGCCTACGAGCAGTACTTC.

The chain links TRBV6-5 to TRBJ1-2; tentative D call: TRBD1 (5 bases). Looked up from germline, CDR1 is MNHEY and CDR2 is SVGAGI. Trimming shortened V by 0 bases and J by 2 bases, and 13 bases separated the two germline ends. The CDR3 runs 16 residues. CDR3 amino acids: CASSYSLTGLNYGYTF. In nucleotides, the CDR3 is TGTGCCAGCAGTTACTCTCTAACAGGCCTAAACTATGGCTACACCTTC.

The DNA of the CDR3 is TGTGCCAGCAGCTCCAACCCTAGTGACGAGCAGTACTTC. Protein sequence: CASSSNPSDEQYF. This sequence joins TRBV7-9 and TRBJ2-7; no clear D gene. This CDR3 has 13 residues. The germline V gene has CDR1 SEHNR and CDR2 FQNEAQ (reference sequence). V shed 4 bases and J shed 5 bases, with 12 bases lying between them.

V gene TRBV7-3 combines with J gene TRBJ2-3, with TRBD2 identical over 14 bases. Germline V gene data show CDR1 as SGHTA and CDR2 as FQGTGA. The CDR3 is 15 residues long. The trim removed 5 bases at V and 6 bases at J, leaving 4 bases unmatched. Here the CDR3 DNA reads TGTGCCAGCAGCGTGACTAGCGGGAGGGAGGATACGCAGTATTTT. This gives the protein CASSVTSGREDTQYF.

The chain uses TRBV5-1 and TRBJ2-2; TRBD2 aligns across 8 bases. The germline V gene has CDR1 SGHRS and CDR2 YFSETQ. V shed 4 bases, J shed 8 bases, and the junction held 16 bases outside the gene matches. The CDR3 spans 17 residues. In nucleotides, the CDR3 is TGCGCCAGCAGCCTGAGGTTCGTGGCTAGCGGGTCTGGGGAGCTGTTTTTT. It yields the protein CASSLRFVASGSGELFF.

This clone was observed once. The chain joins TRBV23-1 to TRBJ2-7; weak D call: TRBD2 (6 bases). TRBV23-1 is noted as an ORF with a role that remains uncertain. Trimming removed 4 bases at V and 1 base at J, with 17 bases between. This CDR3 contains 16 residues. This chain's CDR3 is CASSPRGADPSYEQYF. The DNA for the CDR3 is TGCGCCAGCAGTCCCCGCGGGGCAGACCCGTCCTACGAGCAGTACTTC.

This chain uses TRBV15 with TRBJ1-4; D unresolved. Germline CDR1 reads LNHNV; CDR2 reads YYDKDF (reference sequence). The CDR3 is 17 residues long. The V end lost 4 bases, the J end lost 0 bases, and 15 bases lay between the germline ends. The CDR3 DNA is TGTGCCACCAGCACCGAGGAGCAGACTGCAACTAATGAAAAACTGTTTTTT. Its translation is CATSTEEQTATNEKLFF.

A few counts support this clone. The J gene is TRBJ1-2, the V gene TRBV5-1; maybe TRBD1 (5 bases). Trimming took 4 bases from V and 10 from J, leaving 11 bases between them. The CDR3 runs 11 residues. Germline loops: CDR1 SGHRS, CDR2 YFSETQ. The CDR3 protein is CASSLGQAYTF. CDR3 nucleotides: TGCGCCAGCAGCCTAGGACAAGCCTACACCTTC.

This clone has just one count. The V gene is TRBV6-6, the J gene TRBJ2-1, with TRBD2 identical over 8 bases. After removal of 3 bases from V and 5 bases from J, the junction contained 6 bases not matched to a gene. The CDR3 runs 15 residues. CDR1 is MNHNY and CDR2 is SVGAGI in the germline V gene (reference sequence). The CDR3 DNA follows: TGTGCCAGCAGTTATATAGCGGGACTCAACAATGAGCAGTTCTTC. Translated: CASSYIAGLNNEQFF.

In this sample, this clone turned up once. The V call is TRBV29-1, the J call TRBJ2-5; the D gene is possibly TRBD2 (5 bases). The length of the CDR3 is 21 residues. Germline-derived CDR1 and CDR2 are SQVTM and ANQGSEA. The V end lost 0 bases, the J end lost 1 base, and 30 bases lay between the germline ends. The CDR3 loop reads CSVEDREGRRPYRVFQETQYF. As DNA, the CDR3 is TGCAGCGTTGAAGATAGAGAGGGCCGCAGACCGTACCGTGTATTCCAAGAGACCCAGTACTTC. The full variable domain, rest sourced from reference TRBV29-1 and TRBJ2-5, is SAVISQKPSRDICQRGTSLTIQCQVDSQVTMMFWYRQQPGQSLTLIATANQGSEATYESGFVIDKFPISRPNLTFSTLTVSNMSPEDSSIYLCSVEDREGRRPYRVFQETQYFGPGTRLLVL.

In this sample, this clone turned up a few times. The rearrangement uses TRBV2 and TRBJ1-6, with D possibly being TRBD1 (5 bases). Germline CDR1 reads SNHLY; CDR2 reads FYNNEI. The V gene lost 10 bases and the J gene lost 8 bases, with 21 bases spanning the gap. The CDR3 sequence is 15 residues long. In nucleotides, the CDR3 is TGTGCCACCAGGGTCATGGGAGGGGAGTATTCACCCCTCCACTTT. Its translation: CATRVMGGEYSPLHF.

Regarding this clone: Since the CDR3 does not end with the conserved phenylalanine or tryptophan, this likely comes from a read error. Because the CDR3's place on the DNA is in doubt, the DNA is left out and the CDR3 is given as listed by TCRdb. This rearrangement joins TRBV7-9 to TRBJ1-3; the DNA was not compared with TRBD1, the D call given in the table. Per germline, CDR1 SEHNR and CDR2 FQNEAQ (reference sequence). With termini counted, the CDR3 has 11 amino acids. The CDR3 loop reads CASSSQYRSSI.

V usage is TRBV5-1 and J usage is TRBJ2-1, with TRBD2 matching 9 bases. The junction had 4 bases not matched to a gene; V was cut back by 2 bases and J by 4 bases. From germline, CDR1 is SGHRS and CDR2 YFSETQ. The CDR3 has 15 amino acids. Written as DNA, the CDR3 is TGCGCCAGCAGCTTCGCGACTAGCGGTTACAATGAGCAGTTCTTC. Translation: CASSFATSGYNEQFF.

V usage is TRBV2 and J usage is TRBJ2-3; D may be TRBD2 (5 bases). V was trimmed by 9 bases and J by 13 bases, leaving 26 bases between them. Germline CDR1 reads SNHLY; CDR2 reads FYNNEI. The CDR3 runs to 14 residues. CDR3 loop: CAREVTVGRELKYF. The CDR3 coding sequence is TGTGCCAGAGAAGTTACAGTGGGCCGGGAACTTAAGTATTTT.